This TCR beta chain was captured in a study of identical twins. Study conclusions and caveats: Models came in too low on out-of-frame TCR alpha sharing in monozygotic twins. Invariant cells of the MAIT and iNKT types might have partly distorted the zero-insertion analyses.

Each CDR3 protein is one row after TCRdb ran MiXCR on the 5' RACE reads. Among just under 550,000 distinct CDR3 sequences, 13% to 15% were seen once, and the ten largest hold nearly 0.45%. This CDR3 has 14 amino acids. Trimming took 7 bases from V and 8 from J, leaving 17 bases between them. Germline V gives CDR1 MNHEY, CDR2 SMNVEV (reference sequence). Regarding this clonotype: Its antigen is unidentified.

The same data also contributed to another study, on yellow fever vaccine responses in identical twins. That work contributes: Reports say the vaccine T cell response in twins looked partly convergent and partly personalized.

The receptor comes from a woman between 18 and 29 years old in good health. The chain joins TRBV27 to TRBJ2-2; possibly TRBD2 for D (7 bases). Sample: CD4+ T cells sorted from blood. CDR3 in amino acids: CASIPGGGKGELFF. The CDR3 bases are TGTGCCAGCATCCCTGGGGGGGGCAAAGGGGAGCTGTTTTTT.